The 13 T cell receptor beta chains listed next were all sequenced from one sample in a study of T cell changes during pregnancy in multiple sclerosis. Using immunoSEQ multiplex PCR, the repertoire was profiled, and TCRdb retains in-frame clones only, with some absent. Of about 100,000 clones listed, around nine tenths are singletons. Sequences were derived from peripheral blood, sampled in the second trimester of pregnancy. The receptors stem from a female donor in good health, enrolled as a control in a pregnancy study.

This chain uses TRBV16 with TRBJ2-2, with TRBD2 matching 7 bases. Germline values: CDR1 KGHSY, CDR2 FQNENV. Germline trimming cut 4 bases from V and 6 bases from J; bases unmatched to any gene: 8. The CDR3 length is 15 residues. The CDR3 region has the DNA TGTGCCAGCAGCCCAGGACTAGTTGTCGCCGGGGAGCTGTTTTTT. As protein: CASSPGLVVAGELFF.

The rearrangement uses TRBV10-3 and TRBJ1-6, with TRBD1 identical over 11 bases. Germline V gene data show CDR1 as ENHRY and CDR2 as SYGVKD. The CDR3 has 15 amino acids. The V segment lost 6 bases and the J segment 6 bases; nucleotides outside the gene matches: 4. The CDR3 here is CAIRAGTGGNSPLHF. Written as DNA, the CDR3 is TGTGCCATCAGGGCTGGGACAGGGGGTAATTCACCCCTCCACTTT.

The chain is built from TRBV29-1 and TRBJ1-1; D possibly corresponds to TRBD1 (5 bases). V was clipped by 5 bases and J by 5 bases, with 15 bases between them. The CDR3 has 13 residues. Per the germline V gene, CDR1 is SQVTM and CDR2 is ANQGSEA. As DNA, the CDR3 is TGCAGCGTTCCAGTTGGGGCTCGGACTGAAGCTTTCTTT. Protein sequence: CSVPVGARTEAFF.

The chain links TRBV6-4 to TRBJ1-1; possible D gene TRBD1, 5 bases. This CDR3 is built from 16 residues. The germline V gene has CDR1 MRHNA and CDR2 SNTAGT. Trimming removed 2 bases from V and 2 bases from J, with 15 bases in between. In DNA, the CDR3 is TGTGCCAGCAGTGACAGGGCGGGACGGATTAACACTGAAGCTTTCTTT. It yields the protein CASSDRAGRINTEAFF.

In its sample, this clone was seen once. CDR3 amino acids: CASIPLGTDYEQYF. The CDR3 coding sequence is TGTGCCAGCATTCCCTTGGGCACCGACTACGAGCAGTACTTC. J is TRBJ2-7 and V is TRBV2; unclear D gene. This CDR3 region has 14 residues. V lost 7 bases and J lost 3, with 16 bases in between. From germline, CDR1 is SNHLY and CDR2 FYNNEI. Filled out from reference TRBV2 and TRBJ2-7, the complete variable domain reads EPEVTQTPSHQVTQMGQEVILRCVPISNHLYFYWYRQILGQKVEFLVSFYNNEISEKSEIFDDQFSVERPDGSNFTLKIRSTKLEDSAMYFCASIPLGTDYEQYFGPGTRLTVT.

The chain employs TRBV28 and TRBJ1-4; 7 bases are a match to TRBD1. Per germline, CDR1 MDHEN and CDR2 SYDVKM. The CDR3 has 16 amino acids. V lost 5 bases, J lost 2 bases, and 8 bases stayed unmatched. DNA for the CDR3: TGTGCCAGCAGTACGACAGGGACGATCACTAATGAAAAACTGTTTTTT. It encodes CASSTTGTITNEKLFF.

V and J are TRBV28 and TRBJ2-2; 9 nucleotides match TRBD1. Germline V CDR1 and CDR2: MDHEN, SYDVKM. The CDR3 is 15 residues long. V dropped 5 bases and J dropped 5; count of bases not matched to a gene: 6. DNA of the CDR3: TGTGCCAGCAGTGGCCGGGACAGGGTAACCGGGGAGCTGTTTTTT. Translating gives CASSGRDRVTGELFF.

A note on this clone: An end of the junction does not agree with germline; a read error may underlie this. This chain joins TRBV27 and TRBJ2-7, with TRBD2 as a possible D gene (6 bases). CDR3 length: 13 amino acids. The germline V gene has CDR1 MNHEY and CDR2 SMNVEV (reference sequence). CDR3 nucleotides: TGTGCCAGCAGTTTATCGGAGGGCTACGCGCAGTACTTC. Translated, it gives CASSLSEGYAQYF.

V and J are TRBV6-1 and TRBJ1-4, with D uncertain. V lost 6 bases and J lost 5, with 7 bases in between. Germline loops: CDR1 MNHNS, CDR2 SASEGT. This CDR3 contains 12 residues. The CDR3 DNA sequence: TGTGCCAGCAGCCGGGTCAATGAAAAACTGTTTTTT. It translates to CASSRVNEKLFF.

Written as DNA, the CDR3 is TGTGCCAGCAGCCGGGACAGGGAACCTAACACTGAAGCTTTCTTT. Its protein product is CASSRDREPNTEAFF. The chain has TRBV6-1 and TRBJ1-1; TRBD1 aligns across 9 bases. The CDR3 consists of 15 residues. V lost 6 bases, J lost 2 bases, and 7 bases stayed unmatched. CDR1 is MNHNS, CDR2 SASEGT, per germline.

This clone appeared a single time. The V and J genes are TRBV18 and TRBJ1-2; TRBD1 matches at 8 bases. The CDR3 length is 14 residues. Germline V gene lookup returns CDR1 KGHSH and CDR2 LQKENI. V gave up 3 bases and J gave up 6 bases; unmatched junction bases: 6. This CDR3 reads CASSPLDRVDGYTF. CDR3 nucleotide sequence: TGTGCCAGCTCACCTCTGGACAGGGTTGATGGCTACACCTTC.

This chain uses TRBV19 with TRBJ1-5, with TRBD1 identical over 7 bases. The CDR3 extends over 15 amino acids. CDR1 and CDR2 (germline): LNHDA, SQIVND (reference sequence). The V segment lost 7 bases and the J segment 1 base; nucleotides outside the gene matches: 7. In nucleotides, the CDR3 is TGTGCCAGTATGGCAGGGGGGTTCAGCAATCAGCCCCAGCATTTT. It is translated as CASMAGGFSNQPQHF.

This clone is a singleton in its sample. The V and J genes are TRBV9 and TRBJ2-7; D gene uncertain. Germline CDR1 reads SGDLS; CDR2 reads YYNGEE. Trimming left V 0 bases short and J 0 bases short, with 7 bases between. CDR3 length: 14 residues. CDR3 nucleotides: TGTGCCAGCAGCGTAGGACACCTCTCCTACGAGCAGTACTTC. Its protein is CASSVGHLSYEQYF. The complete variable domain, with remaining parts taken from reference TRBV9 and TRBJ2-7, reads DSGVTQTPKHLITATGQRVTLRCSPRSGDLSVYWYQQSLDQGLQFLIQYYNGEERAKGNILERFSAQQFPDLHSELNLSSLELGDSALYFCASSVGHLSYEQYFGPGTRLTVT.